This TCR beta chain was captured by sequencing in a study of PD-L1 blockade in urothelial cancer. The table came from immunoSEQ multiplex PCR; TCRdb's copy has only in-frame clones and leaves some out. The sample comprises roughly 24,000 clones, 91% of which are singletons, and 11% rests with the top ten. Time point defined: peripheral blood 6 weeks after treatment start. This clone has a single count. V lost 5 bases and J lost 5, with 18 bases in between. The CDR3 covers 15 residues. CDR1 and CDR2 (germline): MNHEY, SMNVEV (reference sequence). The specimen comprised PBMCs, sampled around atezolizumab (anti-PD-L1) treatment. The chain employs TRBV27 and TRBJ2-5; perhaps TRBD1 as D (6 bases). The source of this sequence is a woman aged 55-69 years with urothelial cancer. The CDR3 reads CASSRIQGLGETQYF. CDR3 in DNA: TGTGCCAGCAGTAGGATACAGGGTTTAGGGGAGACCCAGTACTTC.